The rows below give T cell receptor beta chains drawn from one sample of a study of blood T cell repertoires in COVID-19. The protocol was immunoSEQ multiplex PCR, while the TCRdb copy is restricted to in-frame clones and leaves out a portion. The repertoire includes some 88,000 clones, about 90% of them detected once, and about 1.8% sits in the top ten. Sequencing was performed on peripheral blood. Every receptor here comes from a human donor with active COVID-19. The donor label of this sample is uncertain. The CDR3 runs from the conserved cysteine through the conserved F or W. A D gene is named only where the DNA matches it firmly. A clone size is listed for some rows: how often the clone was seen (once, few, many), or a class if it is expanded.

once,.,TRBV18,TRBJ2-5,TGTGCCAGCTCACCATGGACTACGGAGACCCAGTACTTC,CASSPWTTETQYF
once,TRBD1,TRBV19,TRBJ1-2,TGTGCCAGTAGAAGACAGGGCGGCTATGGCTACACCTTC,CASRRQGGYGYTF
.,TRBD1,TRBV27,TRBJ2-5,TGTGCCAGCAGCCAAGGGGGCCGGGGGACCCAGTACTTC,CASSQGGRGTQYF
few,.,TRBV18,TRBJ2-2,TGTGCCAGCTCGTCCGGTGGCCAGCGCGGTGCGGGGGAGCTGTTTTTT,CASSSGGQRGAGELFF
.,.,TRBV20-1,TRBJ1-1,TGCAGTGCTATCGGCGGCACTGAAGCTTTCTTT,CSAIGGTEAFF
.,.,TRBV6-2/TRBV6-3,TRBJ2-7,TGTGCCAGCAGTGCACTGCTACAGGGCCGCGAGCAGTACTTC,CASSALLQGREQYF
.,TRBD2,TRBV2,TRBJ2-1,TGTGCCAGCTCTCTAGCGGGGGGGCTGGATGAGCAGTTCTTC,CASSLAGGLDEQFF
.,.,TRBV7-9,TRBJ1-5,TGTGCCAGCAGCTTGGGAGGGGAGGTTCAGCCCCAGCATTTT,CASSLGGEVQPQHF
.,.,TRBV5-1,TRBJ1-2,TGCGCCAGCAGCTCCTTAGACTACCCCAAGGGCCCCTATGGCTACACCTTC,CASSSLDYPKGPYGYTF
.,TRBD1,TRBV5-5,TRBJ1-5,TGTGCCAGCAGCCTCAATACAGGGGTTCAGCCCCAGCATTTT,CASSLNTGVQPQHF
.,.,TRBV24-1,TRBJ2-5,TGTGCCACCAGTGACCCAAGCCAGCGGGAAGAGACCCAGTACTTC,CATSDPSQREETQYF
.,TRBD2,TRBV5-7,TRBJ2-3,TGTGCCAGCAGCTTGACTAGCGGGGGGGCCGTAGATACGCAGTATTTT,CASSLTSGGAVDTQYF
.,TRBD1,TRBV5-1,TRBJ1-2,TGCGCCAGCAGTCTCGAACCTGACAGGGCGGGCGGCTACACCTTC,CASSLEPDRAGGYTF
.,TRBD2,TRBV7-8,TRBJ2-3,TGTGCCAGCAGCTACCCCTGGGAGGGCGCTAGCACAGATACGCAGTATTTT,CASSYPWEGASTDTQYF
.,.,TRBV7-9,TRBJ2-7,TGTGCCAGCAGCTTTGAACCCGGCTACGAGCAGTACTTC,CASSFEPGYEQYF
.,TRBD2,TRBV11-2,TRBJ2-3,TGTGCCAGCAGCTCACTCACCGGGACTAAATGGGGGGGGCAGTATTTT,CASSSLTGTKWGGQYF
.,TRBD2,TRBV5-1,TRBJ2-7,TGCGCCACCCGAACGGGACTAGTTAGCGACGAGCAGTACTTC,CATRTGLVSDEQYF
.,.,TRBV7-9,TRBJ1-3,TGTGCCAGCAGCTTACGGCCAGGTCCTCTCTCTGGAAACACCATATATTTT,CASSLRPGPLSGNTIYF
.,.,TRBV10-2,TRBJ2-7,TGCGCCACCTCAGGGTCGGGCGGTTTACCCTACGAGCAGTACTTC,CATSGSGGLPYEQYF
.,TRBD1,TRBV15,TRBJ2-5,TGTGCCACCAGCAGGGCTACAGGGGGCCAGGAGACCCAGTACTTC,CATSRATGGQETQYF
.,.,TRBV19,TRBJ2-4,TGTGCCAGTAGTATCCAGGGAGCCAAAAACATTCAGTACTTC,CASSIQGAKNIQYF
.,.,TRBV5-1,TRBJ1-6,TGCGCCAGCAGCCTGGGGGTCAGGGAAAATTCACCCCTCCACTTT,CASSLGVRENSPLHF
once,TRBD1,TRBV7-8,TRBJ1-1,TGTGCCAGCAGCGTACGGGACAGCTACATGAACACTGAAGCTTTCTTT,CASSVRDSYMNTEAFF
.,.,TRBV5-4,TRBJ2-2,TGTGCCAGCAGGCGCGGACAGGAGCTGTTTTTT,CASRRGQELFF
.,.,TRBV6-2/TRBV6-3,TRBJ2-1,TGTGCCAGCAGCCCTGGGATAGGGGCAAGCTCCTACAATGAGCAGTTCTTC,CASSPGIGASSYNEQFF
.,TRBD1,TRBV6-2/TRBV6-3,TRBJ2-1,TGTGCCAGCAGTATTGGACAGGGCCGGCAATATGAGCAGTTCTTC,CASSIGQGRQYEQFF
.,.,TRBV7-2,TRBJ1-5,TGTGCCAGCAGCTATAACAGGGAGCAGCCCCAGCATTTT,CASSYNREQPQHF
.,.,TRBV7-3,TRBJ2-5,TGTGCCAGCAGCCCTAGTACAGGAGAGACCCAGTACTTC,CASSPSTGETQYF
.,.,TRBV7-3,TRBJ2-1,TGTGCCAGCAGCTTGGGCACCGGAGAGCAGTTCTTC,CASSLGTGEQFF
.,.,TRBV3-1/TRBV3-2,TRBJ2-7,TGTGCCAGCAGCCAAGTGGGCAGCTCCTACGAGCAGTACTTC,CASSQVGSSYEQYF
.,.,TRBV5-6,TRBJ1-2,TGTGCCAGCAGCTTTTCGAGCTATGGCTACACCTTC,CASSFSSYGYTF
.,TRBD1,TRBV3-1/TRBV3-2,TRBJ2-1,TGTGCCAGCAGCGTTAGGACAGGGGGCCACAATGAGCAGTTCTTC,CASSVRTGGHNEQFF
.,.,TRBV25-1,TRBJ1-1,TGTGCCAGCAGTACGTTCGGGGAGGAAGCTTTCTTT,CASSTFGEEAFF
.,TRBD1,TRBV6-5,TRBJ2-5,TGTGCCAGCAGGGCGGACAGGGAGACCCAGTACTTC,CASRADRETQYF
.,.,TRBV19,TRBJ1-1,TGTGCCAGTAGTAGCTGGGCCAAGTGGGACACTGAAGCTTTCTTT,CASSSWAKWDTEAFF
once,TRBD2,TRBV19,TRBJ2-2,TGTGCCAGTAGAACTAGCGGGGGGGCCGACACCGGGGAGCTGTTTTTT,CASRTSGGADTGELFF
.,.,TRBV5-4,TRBJ2-3,TGTGCCAGCAGCATCCGGCGCGCGGGCGATACGCAGTATTTT,CASSIRRAGDTQYF
.,TRBD1,TRBV4-1,TRBJ1-2,TGCGCCAGCAGTGCTATCGGTCGACGGACAGGGAATGGCTACACCTTC,CASSAIGRRTGNGYTF
.,.,TRBV27,TRBJ2-7,TGTGCCAGCAGTTTATCGGACAGCTACGAGCAGTACTTC,CASSLSDSYEQYF